Here is one T cell receptor beta chain with its context. This sample is drawn from a study of long-term antiretroviral therapy in people with HIV. Trimming cost V 2 bases and J 9 bases; bases outside gene matches: 8. The CDR3 length is 15 residues. Germline CDR1 is SGHRS and CDR2 is YFSETQ. At survey level, the immunoSEQ assay was run in its v3.0 version. Sequencing was performed with immunoSEQ multiplex PCR; in TCRdb, only in-frame clones are kept and a portion is missing. Of around 21,000 clones listed, 87% are singletons. This specimen consisted of unsorted PBMCs, obtained 0.2 years before starting antiretroviral therapy. The rearrangement uses TRBV5-1 and TRBJ2-2; 9 bases agree with TRBD2. This clonotype was sampled from a man aged 18-30 years with HIV. This CDR3 reads CASSLGGRAGRELFF. CDR3 DNA: TGCGCCAGCAGCTTAGGCGGGAGGGCCGGCAGGGAGCTGTTTTTT. Full variable domain (rest looked up from reference TRBV5-1 and TRBJ2-2): KAGVTQTPRYLIKTRGQQVTLSCSPISGHRSVSWYQQTPGQGLQFLFEYFSETQRNKGNFPGRFSGRQFSNSRSEMNVSTLELGDSALYLCASSLGGRAGRELFFGEGSRLTVL.